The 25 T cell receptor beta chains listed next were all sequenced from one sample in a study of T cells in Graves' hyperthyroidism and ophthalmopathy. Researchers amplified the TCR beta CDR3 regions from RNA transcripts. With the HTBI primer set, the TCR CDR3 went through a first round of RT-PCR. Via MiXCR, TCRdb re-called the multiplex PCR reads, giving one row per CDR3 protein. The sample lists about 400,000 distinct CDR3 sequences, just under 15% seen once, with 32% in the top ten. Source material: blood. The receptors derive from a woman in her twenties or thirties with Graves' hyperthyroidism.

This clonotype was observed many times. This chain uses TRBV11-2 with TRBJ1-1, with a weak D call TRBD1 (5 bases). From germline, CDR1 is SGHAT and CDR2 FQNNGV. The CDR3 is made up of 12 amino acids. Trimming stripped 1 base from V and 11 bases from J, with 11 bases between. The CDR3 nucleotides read TGTGCCAGCAGCTTAGCGTCAGGGTGGGCTTTCTTT. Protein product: CASSLASGWAFF.

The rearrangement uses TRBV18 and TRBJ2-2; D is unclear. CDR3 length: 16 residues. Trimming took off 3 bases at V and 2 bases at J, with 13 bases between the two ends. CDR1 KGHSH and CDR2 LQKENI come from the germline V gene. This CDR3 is CASSPPSRSNTGELFF. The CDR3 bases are TGTGCCAGCTCACCCCCTTCTCGGAGCAACACCGGGGAGCTGTTTTTT.

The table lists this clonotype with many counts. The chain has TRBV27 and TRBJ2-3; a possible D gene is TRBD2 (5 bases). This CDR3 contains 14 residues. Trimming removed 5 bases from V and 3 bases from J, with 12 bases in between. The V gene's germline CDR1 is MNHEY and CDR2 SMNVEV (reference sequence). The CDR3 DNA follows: TGTGCCAGCAGTCTCCTGGACTTTACAGATACGCAGTATTTT. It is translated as CASSLLDFTDTQYF.

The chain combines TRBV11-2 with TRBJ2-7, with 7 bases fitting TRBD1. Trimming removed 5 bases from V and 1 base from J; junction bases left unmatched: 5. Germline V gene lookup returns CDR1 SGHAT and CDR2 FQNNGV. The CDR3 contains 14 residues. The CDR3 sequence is CASSLQTGSYEQYF. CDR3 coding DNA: TGTGCCAGCAGCCTCCAGACAGGGTCCTACGAGCAGTACTTC.

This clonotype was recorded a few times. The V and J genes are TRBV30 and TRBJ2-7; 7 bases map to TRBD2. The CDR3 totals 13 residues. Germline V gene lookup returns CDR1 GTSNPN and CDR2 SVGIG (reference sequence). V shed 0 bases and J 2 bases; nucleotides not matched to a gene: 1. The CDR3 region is CAWSVGTTYEQYF. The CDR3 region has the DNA TGTGCCTGGAGTGTAGGGACTACCTACGAGCAGTACTTC.

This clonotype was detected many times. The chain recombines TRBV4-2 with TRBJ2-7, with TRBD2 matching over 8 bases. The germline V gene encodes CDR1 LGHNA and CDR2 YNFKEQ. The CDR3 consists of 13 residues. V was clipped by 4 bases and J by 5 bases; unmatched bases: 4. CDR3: CASSPISGNEQYF. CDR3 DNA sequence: TGTGCCAGCAGCCCCATTAGCGGGAACGAGCAGTACTTC.

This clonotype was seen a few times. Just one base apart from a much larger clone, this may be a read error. The CDR3 region has the DNA TGCAGTGCTATCCGGGGCGTAACTAGCGGAGGGGCGGAGACCCAGTACTTC. Its protein is CSAIRGVTSGGAETQYF. J is TRBJ2-5 and V is TRBV20-1, with 8 bases identical to TRBD2. The CDR3 is 17 amino acids. Germline V gene lookup returns CDR1 DFQATT and CDR2 SNEGSKA (reference sequence). Unmatched junction bases numbered 18, after V lost 4 bases and J lost 5 bases.

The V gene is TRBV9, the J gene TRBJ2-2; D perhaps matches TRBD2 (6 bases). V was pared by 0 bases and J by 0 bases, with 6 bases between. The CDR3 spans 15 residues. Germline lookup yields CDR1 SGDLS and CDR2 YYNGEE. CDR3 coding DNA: TGTGCCAGCAGCGTAGGGGGGGCGAACACCGGGGAGCTGTTTTTT. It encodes CASSVGGANTGELFF.

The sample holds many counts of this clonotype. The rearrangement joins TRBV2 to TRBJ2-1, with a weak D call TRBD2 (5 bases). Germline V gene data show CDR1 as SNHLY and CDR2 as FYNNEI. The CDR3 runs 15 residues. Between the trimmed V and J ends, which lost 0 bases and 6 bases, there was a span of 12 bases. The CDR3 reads CASSEAQRLLNEQFF. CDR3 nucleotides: TGTGCCAGCAGTGAAGCGCAGAGACTACTCAATGAGCAGTTCTTC.

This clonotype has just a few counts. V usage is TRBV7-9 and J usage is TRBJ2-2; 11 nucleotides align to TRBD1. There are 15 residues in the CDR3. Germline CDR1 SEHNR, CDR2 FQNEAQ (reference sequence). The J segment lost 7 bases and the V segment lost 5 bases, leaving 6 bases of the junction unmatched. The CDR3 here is CASSPGQGAYGELFF. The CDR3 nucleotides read TGTGCCAGCAGCCCCGGACAGGGGGCGTACGGGGAGCTGTTTTTT. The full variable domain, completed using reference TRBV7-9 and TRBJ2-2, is DTGVSQNPRHKITKRGQNVTFRCDPISEHNRLYWYRQTLGQGPEFLTYFQNEAQLEKSRLLSDRFSAERPKGSFSTLEIQRTEQGDSAMYLCASSPGQGAYGELFFGEGSRLTVL.

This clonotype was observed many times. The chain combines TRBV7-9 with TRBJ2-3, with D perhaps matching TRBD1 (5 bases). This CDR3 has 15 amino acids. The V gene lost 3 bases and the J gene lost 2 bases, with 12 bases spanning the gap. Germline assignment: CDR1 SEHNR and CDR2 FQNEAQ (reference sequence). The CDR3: CASSLSRAPTDTQYF. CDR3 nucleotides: TGTGCCAGCAGCTTGAGCAGGGCCCCCACAGATACGCAGTATTTT.

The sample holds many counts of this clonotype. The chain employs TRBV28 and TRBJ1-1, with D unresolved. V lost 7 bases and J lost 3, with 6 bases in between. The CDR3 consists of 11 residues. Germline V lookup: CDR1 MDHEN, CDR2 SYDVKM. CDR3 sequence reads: CASNRYTEAFF. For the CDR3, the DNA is TGTGCCAGCAATCGGTACACTGAAGCTTTCTTT.

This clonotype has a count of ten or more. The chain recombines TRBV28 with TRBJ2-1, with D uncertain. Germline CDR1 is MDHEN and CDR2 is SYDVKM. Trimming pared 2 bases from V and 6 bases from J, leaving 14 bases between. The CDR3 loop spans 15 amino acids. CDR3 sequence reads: CASSLVLLSPNEQFF. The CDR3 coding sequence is TGTGCCAGCAGTTTAGTATTGCTAAGCCCCAATGAGCAGTTCTTC.

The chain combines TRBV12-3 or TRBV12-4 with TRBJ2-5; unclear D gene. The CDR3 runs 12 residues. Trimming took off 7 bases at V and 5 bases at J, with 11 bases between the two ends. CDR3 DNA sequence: TGTGCCAGCATGGGCTTGGGGGAGACCCAGTACTTC. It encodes CASMGLGETQYF.

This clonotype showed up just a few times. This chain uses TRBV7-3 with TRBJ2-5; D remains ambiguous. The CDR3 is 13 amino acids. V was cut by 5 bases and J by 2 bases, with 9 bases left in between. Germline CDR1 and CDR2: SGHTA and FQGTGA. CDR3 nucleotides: TGTGCCAGCAGCGTGACCAATCAAGAGACCCAGTACTTC. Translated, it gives CASSVTNQETQYF.

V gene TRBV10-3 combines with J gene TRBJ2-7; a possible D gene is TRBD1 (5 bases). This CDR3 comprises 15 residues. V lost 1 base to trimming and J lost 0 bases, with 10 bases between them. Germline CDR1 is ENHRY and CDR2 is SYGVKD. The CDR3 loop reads CAISELTGHSYEQYF. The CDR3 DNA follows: TGTGCCATCAGTGAGTTAACAGGTCACTCCTACGAGCAGTACTTC.

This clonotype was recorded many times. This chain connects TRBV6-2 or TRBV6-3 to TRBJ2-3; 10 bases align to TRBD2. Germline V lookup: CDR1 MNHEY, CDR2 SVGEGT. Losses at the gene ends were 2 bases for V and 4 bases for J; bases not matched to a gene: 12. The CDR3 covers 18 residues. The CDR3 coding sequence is TGTGCCAGCAGTTACCGCGCCAAAAGTAGCGGGAGGTCAGATACGCAGTATTTT. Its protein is CASSYRAKSSGRSDTQYF.

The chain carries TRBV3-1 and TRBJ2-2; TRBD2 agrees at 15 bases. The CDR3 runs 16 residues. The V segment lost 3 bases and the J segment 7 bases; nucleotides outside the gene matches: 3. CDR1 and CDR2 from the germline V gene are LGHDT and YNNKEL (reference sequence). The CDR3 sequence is CASSQGLAGGFGELFF. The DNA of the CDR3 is TGTGCCAGCAGCCAGGGACTAGCGGGAGGTTTCGGGGAGCTGTTTTTT.

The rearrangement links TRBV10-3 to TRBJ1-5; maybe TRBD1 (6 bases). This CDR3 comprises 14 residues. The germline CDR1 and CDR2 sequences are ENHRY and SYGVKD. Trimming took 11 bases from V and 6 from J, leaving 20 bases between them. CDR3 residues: CASRVGGGGQPQHF. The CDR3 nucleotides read TGTGCCTCCAGGGTCGGGGGCGGTGGTCAGCCCCAGCATTTT.

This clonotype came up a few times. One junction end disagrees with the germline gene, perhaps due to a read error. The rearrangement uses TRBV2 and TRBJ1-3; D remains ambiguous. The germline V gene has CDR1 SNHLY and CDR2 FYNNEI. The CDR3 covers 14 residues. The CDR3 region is CASSEYTSGNTVYF. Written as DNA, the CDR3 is TGTGCCAGCAGTGAGTACACCTCTGGAAACACCGTATATTTT.

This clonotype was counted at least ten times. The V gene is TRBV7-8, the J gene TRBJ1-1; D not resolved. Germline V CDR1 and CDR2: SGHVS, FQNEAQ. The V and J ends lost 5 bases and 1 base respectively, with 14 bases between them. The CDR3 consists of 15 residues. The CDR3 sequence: CASSRSGLENTEAFF. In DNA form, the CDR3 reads TGTGCCAGCAGCCGTAGTGGGTTGGAGAACACTGAAGCTTTCTTT.

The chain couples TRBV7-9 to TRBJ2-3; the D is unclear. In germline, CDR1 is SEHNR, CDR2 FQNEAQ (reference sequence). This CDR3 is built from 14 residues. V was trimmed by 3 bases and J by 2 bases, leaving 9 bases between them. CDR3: CASSFPGPTDTQYF. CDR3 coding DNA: TGTGCCAGCAGCTTCCCGGGTCCCACAGATACGCAGTATTTT.

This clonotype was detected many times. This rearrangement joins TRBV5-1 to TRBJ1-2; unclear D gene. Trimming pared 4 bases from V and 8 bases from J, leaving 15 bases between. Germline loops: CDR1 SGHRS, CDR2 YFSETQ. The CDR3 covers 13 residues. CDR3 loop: CASSDSGFLGYTF. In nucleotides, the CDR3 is TGCGCCAGCAGCGATTCGGGCTTCCTGGGCTACACCTTC.

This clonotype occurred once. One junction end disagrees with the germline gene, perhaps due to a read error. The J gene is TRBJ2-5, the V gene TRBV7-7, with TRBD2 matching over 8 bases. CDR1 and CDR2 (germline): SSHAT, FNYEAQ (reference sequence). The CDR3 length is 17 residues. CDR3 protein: CASSLSIRAGGSETQYF. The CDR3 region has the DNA TGTGCTAGCAGCTTATCGATTCGGGCGGGAGGTTCTGAGACCCAGTACTTC.

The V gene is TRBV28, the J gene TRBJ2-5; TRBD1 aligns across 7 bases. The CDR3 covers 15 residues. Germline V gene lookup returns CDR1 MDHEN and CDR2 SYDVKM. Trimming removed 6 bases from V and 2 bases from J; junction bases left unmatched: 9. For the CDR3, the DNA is TGTGCCAGCAGCCCTTACGACAGGGCACAAGAGACCCAGTACTTC. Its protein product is CASSPYDRAQETQYF.